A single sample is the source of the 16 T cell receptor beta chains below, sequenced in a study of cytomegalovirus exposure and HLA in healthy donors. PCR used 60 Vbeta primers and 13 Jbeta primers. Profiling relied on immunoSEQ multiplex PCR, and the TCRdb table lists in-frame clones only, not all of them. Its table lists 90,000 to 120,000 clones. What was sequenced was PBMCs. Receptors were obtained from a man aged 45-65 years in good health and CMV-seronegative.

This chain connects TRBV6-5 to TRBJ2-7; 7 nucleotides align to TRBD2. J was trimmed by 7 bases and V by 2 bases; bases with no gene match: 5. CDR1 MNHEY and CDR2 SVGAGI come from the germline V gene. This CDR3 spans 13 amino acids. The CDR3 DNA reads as TGTGCCAGCAGTTACGGGAGGGGCGGGGAGCAGTACTTC. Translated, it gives CASSYGRGGEQYF.

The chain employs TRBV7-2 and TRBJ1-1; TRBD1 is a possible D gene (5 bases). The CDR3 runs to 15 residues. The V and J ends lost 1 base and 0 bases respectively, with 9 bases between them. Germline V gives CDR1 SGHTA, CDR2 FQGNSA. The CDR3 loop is CASSLVGGVNTEAFF. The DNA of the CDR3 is TGTGCCAGCAGCTTAGTCGGGGGAGTGAACACTGAAGCTTTCTTT.

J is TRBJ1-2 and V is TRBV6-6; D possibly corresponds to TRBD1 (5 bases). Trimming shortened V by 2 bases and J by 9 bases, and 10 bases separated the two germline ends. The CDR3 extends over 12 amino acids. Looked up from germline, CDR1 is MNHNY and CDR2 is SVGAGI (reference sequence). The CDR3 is CASSYEGRRYTF. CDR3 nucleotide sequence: TGTGCCAGCAGTTACGAGGGGAGGCGCTACACCTTC.

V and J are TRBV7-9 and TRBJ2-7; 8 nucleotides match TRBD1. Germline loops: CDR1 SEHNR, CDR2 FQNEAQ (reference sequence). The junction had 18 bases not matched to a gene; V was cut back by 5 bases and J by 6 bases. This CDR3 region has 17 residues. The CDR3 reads CASSPKLGAGGFSEQYF. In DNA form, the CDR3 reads TGTGCCAGCAGCCCAAAGCTCGGGGCAGGGGGCTTCTCCGAGCAGTACTTC.

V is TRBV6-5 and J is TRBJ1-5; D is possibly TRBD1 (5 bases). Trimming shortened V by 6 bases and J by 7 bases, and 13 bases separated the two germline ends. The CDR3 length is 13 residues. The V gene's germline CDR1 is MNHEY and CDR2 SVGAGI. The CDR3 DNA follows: TGTGCCAGCAGCGACAGTAATTGGCAGCCCCAGCATTTT. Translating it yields CASSDSNWQPQHF.

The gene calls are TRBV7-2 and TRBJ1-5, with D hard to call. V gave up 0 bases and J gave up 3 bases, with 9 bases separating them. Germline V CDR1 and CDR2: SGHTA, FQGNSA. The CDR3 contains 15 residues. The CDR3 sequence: CASSLAPGYNQPQHF. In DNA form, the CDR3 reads TGTGCCAGCAGCTTAGCCCCCGGTTACAATCAGCCCCAGCATTTT.

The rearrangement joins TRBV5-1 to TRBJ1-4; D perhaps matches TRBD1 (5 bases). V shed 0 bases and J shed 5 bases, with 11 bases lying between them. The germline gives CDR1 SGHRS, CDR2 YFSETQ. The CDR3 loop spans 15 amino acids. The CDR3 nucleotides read TGCGCCAGCAGCTTGGTTCCAGGGCTAAATGAAAAACTGTTTTTT. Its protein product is CASSLVPGLNEKLFF.

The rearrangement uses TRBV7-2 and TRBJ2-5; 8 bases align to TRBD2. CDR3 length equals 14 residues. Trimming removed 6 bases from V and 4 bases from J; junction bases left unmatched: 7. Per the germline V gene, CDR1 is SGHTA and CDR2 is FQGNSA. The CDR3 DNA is TGTGCCAGCAGTCGGGGGGGGGACGGAGAGACCCAGTACTTC. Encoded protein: CASSRGGDGETQYF.

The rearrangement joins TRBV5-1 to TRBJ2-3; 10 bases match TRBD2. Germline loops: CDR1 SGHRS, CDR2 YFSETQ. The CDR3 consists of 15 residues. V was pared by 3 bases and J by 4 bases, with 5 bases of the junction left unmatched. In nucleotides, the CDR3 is TGCGCCAGCAGCTCAACTAGCGGGGAGGCAGATACGCAGTATTTT. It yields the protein CASSSTSGEADTQYF.

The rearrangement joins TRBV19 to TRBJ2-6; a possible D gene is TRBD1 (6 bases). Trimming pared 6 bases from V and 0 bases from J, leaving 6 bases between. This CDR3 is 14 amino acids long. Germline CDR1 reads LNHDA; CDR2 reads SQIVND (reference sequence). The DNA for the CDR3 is TGTGCCAGTAGGGACAGCTCTGGGGCCAACGTCCTGACTTTC. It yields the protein CASRDSSGANVLTF.

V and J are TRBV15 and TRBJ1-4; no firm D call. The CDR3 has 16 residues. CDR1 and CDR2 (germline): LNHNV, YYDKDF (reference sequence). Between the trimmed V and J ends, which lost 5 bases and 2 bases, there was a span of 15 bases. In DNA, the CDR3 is TGTGCCACCAGCGGCGTCATCGGGTTGACTAATGAAAAACTGTTTTTT. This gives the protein CATSGVIGLTNEKLFF.

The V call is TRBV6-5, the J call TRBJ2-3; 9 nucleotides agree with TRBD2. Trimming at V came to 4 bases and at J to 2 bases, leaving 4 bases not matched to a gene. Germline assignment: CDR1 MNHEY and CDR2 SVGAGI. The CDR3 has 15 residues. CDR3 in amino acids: CASSFSGGTTDTQYF. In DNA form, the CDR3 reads TGTGCCAGCAGTTTCAGCGGGGGGACCACAGATACGCAGTATTTT.

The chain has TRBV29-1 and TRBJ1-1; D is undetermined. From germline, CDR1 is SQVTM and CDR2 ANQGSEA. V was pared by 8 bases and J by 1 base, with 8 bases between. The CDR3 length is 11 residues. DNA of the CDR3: TGCAGCATTAACGGGAACACTGAAGCTTTCTTT. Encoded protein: CSINGNTEAFF.

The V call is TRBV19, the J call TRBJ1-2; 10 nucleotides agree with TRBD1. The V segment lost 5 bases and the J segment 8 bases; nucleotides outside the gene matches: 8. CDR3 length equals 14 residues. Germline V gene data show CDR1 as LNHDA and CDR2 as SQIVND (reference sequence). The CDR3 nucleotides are TGTGCCAGTAGTTCTACCGGGACAGGGGACGGCTACACCTTC. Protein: CASSSTGTGDGYTF.

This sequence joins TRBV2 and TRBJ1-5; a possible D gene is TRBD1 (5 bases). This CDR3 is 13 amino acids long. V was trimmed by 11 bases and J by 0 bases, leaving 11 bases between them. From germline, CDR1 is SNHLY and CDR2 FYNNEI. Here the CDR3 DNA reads TGTGCCGGCAAGACAGATAGCAATCAGCCCCAGCATTTT. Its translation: CAGKTDSNQPQHF.

The CDR3 sequence is CASSTGQHNEQFF. CDR3 bases: TGTGCCAGCAGCACGGGACAGCACAATGAGCAGTTCTTC. The chain carries TRBV5-8 and TRBJ2-1; 7 bases are a match to TRBD1. This CDR3 comprises 13 residues. Germline trimming cut 4 bases from V and 5 bases from J; bases unmatched to any gene: 3. The germline V gene encodes CDR1 SGHTS and CDR2 YDEGEE.